This T cell receptor beta chain was captured in a study of CD8+ T cells in alopecia areata. Noted treatment: oral pan-JAK inhibitor, 5-10 mg twice daily. General study results and limits: Treatment with tofacitinib significantly lowered scalp clonality and reduced expanded CD8+ clones among the top 100. Under tofacitinib, numerous expanded lesional clonotypes remained detectable in scalp and blood.

For this clone: The antigen is undetermined.

The authors extracted RNA and reverse transcribed it into cDNA as the sequencing template. Profiled with immunoSEQ multiplex PCR; TCRdb holds only in-frame clones, not every one. The sample consists of about 180,000 clones, approximately 50% of them appearing once. This CDR3 is 16 amino acids long. Germline V gene data show CDR1 as SGDLS and CDR2 as YYNGEE. The V gene lost 0 bases and the J gene lost 0 bases, with 12 bases spanning the gap. This specimen was CD8+ T cells sorted from blood, taken at week 52, from a patient treated with tofacitinib. The rearrangement joins TRBV9 to TRBJ1-1; D is uncertain. This TCR came from a human donor with alopecia areata. CDR3 sequence: CASSVVGIPMNTEAFF. The CDR3 DNA is TGTGCCAGCAGCGTAGTGGGGATTCCTATGAACACTGAAGCTTTCTTT.